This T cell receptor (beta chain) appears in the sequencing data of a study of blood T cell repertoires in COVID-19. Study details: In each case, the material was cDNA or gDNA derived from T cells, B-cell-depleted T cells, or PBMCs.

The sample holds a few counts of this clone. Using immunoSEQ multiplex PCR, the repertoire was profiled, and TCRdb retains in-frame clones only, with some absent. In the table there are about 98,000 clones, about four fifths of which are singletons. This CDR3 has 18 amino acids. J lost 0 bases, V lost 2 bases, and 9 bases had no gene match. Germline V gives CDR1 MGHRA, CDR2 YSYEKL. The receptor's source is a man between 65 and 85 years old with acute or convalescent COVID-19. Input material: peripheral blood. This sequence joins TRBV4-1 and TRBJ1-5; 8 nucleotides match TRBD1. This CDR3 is CASSQSRGQGRSNQPQHF. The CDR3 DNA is TGCGCCAGCAGCCAATCTCGTGGACAGGGACGTAGCAATCAGCCCCAGCATTTT.